This is a list of T cell receptor beta chains from one sample in a study of blood T cell repertoires in COVID-19. TCRdb's copy holds only in-frame clones and misses some; the assay was immunoSEQ multiplex PCR. This table holds over 200,000 clones, 75% to 90% found once. What was sequenced was peripheral blood. These receptors were obtained from a human donor in a cohort sampled during active COVID-19. The CDR3 runs from the conserved cysteine through the conserved F or W. Each record gives: CDR3 length, clone size, J gene, V gene, D gene, CDR3 protein, CDR3 DNA. The D gene is left open where the match is weak. Size tells how often a clone was seen (once, few, many) or the class of an expanded clone, and some rows leave it out.

16	-	TRBJ2-2	TRBV14	TRBD2	CASSQGLAANTGELFF	TGTGCCAGCAGCCAAGGACTAGCGGCAAACACCGGGGAGCTGTTTTTT
13	-	TRBJ1-1	TRBV30	TRBD1	CAWSDRGDTEAFF	TGTGCCTGGAGTGACAGGGGGGACACTGAAGCTTTCTTT
14	-	TRBJ1-1	TRBV5-4	-	CASSLNRVDTEAFF	TGTGCCAGCAGCTTGAACAGGGTTGACACTGAAGCTTTCTTT
17	few	TRBJ2-2	TRBV4-2	TRBD2	CASSQVFSGSGTGELFF	TGTGCCAGCAGCCAAGTGTTTAGCGGGAGCGGCACCGGGGAGCTGTTTTTT
15	few	TRBJ2-5	TRBV5-1	TRBD1	CASSFRDRGGETQYF	TGCGCCAGCAGCTTCCGGGACAGGGGAGGAGAGACCCAGTACTTC
17	once	TRBJ1-6	TRBV27	TRBD1	CASSLSRGTSYNSPLHF	TGTGCCAGCAGTTTATCCAGGGGGACCTCCTATAATTCACCCCTCCACTTT
14	-	TRBJ1-1	TRBV27	-	CASSLVAVNTEAFF	TGTGCCAGCAGTTTAGTTGCGGTGAACACTGAAGCTTTCTTT
14	once	TRBJ2-7	TRBV6-1	TRBD2	CASSESGTFYEQYF	TGTGCCAGCAGTGAGAGCGGGACTTTCTACGAGCAGTACTTC
15	-	TRBJ2-5	TRBV7-9	TRBD2	CASSPSGTSKETQYF	TGTGCCAGCAGCCCCTCCGGGACTAGCAAAGAGACCCAGTACTTC
15	-	TRBJ2-1	TRBV28	-	CASSRLLMLFNEQFF	TGTGCCAGCAGTCGACTTCTTATGTTATTCAATGAGCAGTTCTTC
13	-	TRBJ1-1	TRBV12-3/TRBV12-4	-	CASSLGGNTEAFF	TGTGCCAGCAGTTTAGGAGGCAACACTGAAGCTTTCTTT
15	-	TRBJ2-7	TRBV7-8	-	CASSSQAGFSREQYF	TGTGCCAGCAGCTCCCAGGCAGGGTTCAGTCGGGAGCAGTACTTC
15	-	TRBJ2-1	TRBV11-2	-	CASSRAAETYTEQFF	TGTGCCAGCAGCCGCGCAGCGGAGACCTACACTGAGCAGTTCTTC
12	-	TRBJ1-1	TRBV30	-	CAWSGGGTEAFF	TGTGCCTGGAGTGGGGGCGGAACTGAAGCTTTCTTT
18	-	TRBJ1-1	TRBV4-3	TRBD1	CASSQVFSDRGMNTEAFF	TGCGCCAGCAGCCAAGTTTTTTCGGACAGGGGCATGAACACTGAAGCTTTCTTT
14	once	TRBJ2-7	TRBV12-5	-	CASGSGQPPYEQYF	TGTGCTAGTGGTTCTGGACAGCCCCCCTACGAGCAGTACTTC